Listed below are T cell receptor beta chains from one sample, sequenced in a study of cytomegalovirus exposure and HLA in healthy donors. Sequencing used immunoSEQ multiplex PCR; TCRdb keeps in-frame clones, though not all of them. In the table there are about 190,000 clones, roughly 80% of which are singletons. Sample: PBMCs. These receptor sequences come from a woman aged 25 to 39 in good health and CMV-seropositive. Both conserved end residues are part of each CDR3. Fields, in order: D gene, V gene, J gene, CDR3 protein. A D gene is named only where the DNA matches it firmly.

d_gene: .; v_gene: TRBV7-9; j_gene: TRBJ1-1; CDR3aa: CASSLQGTTEAFF
d_gene: .; v_gene: TRBV18; j_gene: TRBJ1-6; CDR3aa: CASSQTVNSPLHF
d_gene: .; v_gene: TRBV10-3; j_gene: TRBJ1-2; CDR3aa: CAISRTGSLEYGYTF
d_gene: TRBD2; v_gene: TRBV19; j_gene: TRBJ2-1; CDR3aa: CASSILRTSGLNEQFF
d_gene: TRBD2; v_gene: TRBV7-8; j_gene: TRBJ2-7; CDR3aa: CASSLARSSGRSSSYEQYF
d_gene: .; v_gene: TRBV11-3; j_gene: TRBJ2-2; CDR3aa: CASSLIRDGELFF
d_gene: .; v_gene: TRBV6-5; j_gene: TRBJ1-2; CDR3aa: CASRTHNSGYTF
d_gene: TRBD1; v_gene: TRBV5-4; j_gene: TRBJ1-2; CDR3aa: CASSLTGEGGYTF
d_gene: TRBD1; v_gene: TRBV6-5; j_gene: TRBJ1-1; CDR3aa: CASSSTGRNTEAFF
d_gene: .; v_gene: TRBV6-5; j_gene: TRBJ2-7; CDR3aa: CASRSGQRSSYEQYF
d_gene: .; v_gene: TRBV30; j_gene: TRBJ2-7; CDR3aa: CAWSRPPGEQYF
d_gene: TRBD1; v_gene: TRBV27; j_gene: TRBJ2-3; CDR3aa: CASRQGQGANTQYF
d_gene: TRBD2; v_gene: TRBV2; j_gene: TRBJ2-7; CDR3aa: CASIVPAGGPYEQYF
d_gene: .; v_gene: TRBV7-2; j_gene: TRBJ2-7; CDR3aa: CASSPPDRPFEQYF
d_gene: TRBD1; v_gene: TRBV6-5; j_gene: TRBJ2-7; CDR3aa: CASSYSGTGDYEQYF
d_gene: TRBD1; v_gene: TRBV30; j_gene: TRBJ1-1; CDR3aa: CAWWGGTGWSRTEAFF
d_gene: TRBD1; v_gene: TRBV29-1; j_gene: TRBJ1-1; CDR3aa: CSQGGQKAFF
d_gene: .; v_gene: TRBV5-6; j_gene: TRBJ2-7; CDR3aa: CASFKETAYEQYF
d_gene: .; v_gene: TRBV7-9; j_gene: TRBJ2-7; CDR3aa: CASSLSPRGRSSYEQYF
d_gene: TRBD2; v_gene: TRBV6-6; j_gene: TRBJ2-1; CDR3aa: CASSYGSGVSYNEQFF
d_gene: .; v_gene: TRBV6-1; j_gene: TRBJ2-7; CDR3aa: CASSEADSILYEQYF
d_gene: TRBD2; v_gene: TRBV7-2; j_gene: TRBJ2-5; CDR3aa: CASSPRGSGGETQYF
d_gene: .; v_gene: TRBV7-3; j_gene: TRBJ2-1; CDR3aa: CASSSNPPGTGYNEQFF
d_gene: TRBD2; v_gene: TRBV4-2; j_gene: TRBJ2-5; CDR3aa: CASSPRLAGGETQYF
d_gene: TRBD1; v_gene: TRBV6-5; j_gene: TRBJ2-5; CDR3aa: CASRTTGVLYETQYF
d_gene: TRBD1; v_gene: TRBV28; j_gene: TRBJ1-1; CDR3aa: CASSSPGQASEAFF
d_gene: .; v_gene: TRBV6-4; j_gene: TRBJ2-3; CDR3aa: CASSEGVSRTDTQYF
d_gene: TRBD2; v_gene: TRBV2; j_gene: TRBJ2-7; CDR3aa: CASRSLGLAGDEQYF